This T cell receptor (beta chain) originates from a study of T cells in Graves' hyperthyroidism and ophthalmopathy. Study-level background: Peripheral blood specimens were obtained at initial diagnosis, prior to any treatment.

What was amplified from RNA transcripts were TCR beta CDR3 regions. An initial round of RT-PCR targeting the TCR CDR3 relied on the HTBI primer set. Each CDR3 protein gets one entry after TCRdb re-called the multiplex PCR reads with MiXCR. This sample has fewer than 750,000 distinct CDR3 sequences, with roughly 15% found just once. This clonotype was seen a few times. Patients with ophthalmopathy all had a Clinical Activity Score of at least 3, a NOSPECS grade of at least 4 and duration under 3 months. Lactation, pregnancy, other autoimmune disease or uncontrolled infection led to exclusion of patients. The PBMCs were taken from around 9.1 ml of fresh peripheral blood. The sample was blood. The sequence derives from a woman aged 40 to 50 with Graves' ophthalmopathy.

DNA of the CDR3: TGCAGCGTTGTCGAGGGGAATCAGCCCCAGCATTTT. Amino acid sequence: CSVVEGNQPQHF. The genes are TRBV29-1 and TRBJ1-5; tentatively, D is TRBD1 (5 bases). This CDR3 spans 12 amino acids. Germline V gene sequence: CDR1 SQVTM, CDR2 ANQGSEA. V dropped 4 bases and J dropped 4 bases, with 8 bases sitting between them.